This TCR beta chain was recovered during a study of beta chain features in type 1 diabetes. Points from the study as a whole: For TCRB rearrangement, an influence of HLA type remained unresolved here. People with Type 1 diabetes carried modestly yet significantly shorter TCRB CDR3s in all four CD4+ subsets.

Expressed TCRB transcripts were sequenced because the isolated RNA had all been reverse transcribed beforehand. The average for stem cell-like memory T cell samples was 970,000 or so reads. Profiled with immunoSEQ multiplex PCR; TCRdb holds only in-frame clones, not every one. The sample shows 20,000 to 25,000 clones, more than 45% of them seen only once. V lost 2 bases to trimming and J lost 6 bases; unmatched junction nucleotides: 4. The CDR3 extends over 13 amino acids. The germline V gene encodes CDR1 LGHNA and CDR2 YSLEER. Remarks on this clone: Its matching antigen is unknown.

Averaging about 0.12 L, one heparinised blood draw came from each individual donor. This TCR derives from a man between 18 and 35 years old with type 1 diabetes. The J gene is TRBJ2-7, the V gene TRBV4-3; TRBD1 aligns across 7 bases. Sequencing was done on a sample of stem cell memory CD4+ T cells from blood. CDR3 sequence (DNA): TGCGCCAGCAGCCAACGACAGGGCACCGAGCAGTACTTC. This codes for CASSQRQGTEQYF.